This T cell receptor beta chain was retrieved from a study (dated by TCRdb to the mid-2010s). Some background on the complete study: The study examined whether tumor-infiltrating Tregs in breast cancer are drawn from blood Tregs or arise in situ by conversion from other CD4+ T cell subsets. Here is what the overall study found, with its caveats: Rather than covering whole repertoires, validation in the larger cohort was restricted to a single TCR beta V-J rearrangement. The greatest overlap of tumor-infiltrating Treg TCR alpha and beta sequences was with tumor naive CD4+ T cells, followed next by blood naive CD4+ T cells. The TCR gene usage of tumor memory CD4+ T cells clustered together with blood and lymph node memory CD4+ cells and with lymph node naive CD4+ cells.

The germline V gene supplies CDR1 MGHRA and CDR2 YSYEKL. The CDR3 runs 12 amino acids, cysteine and phenylalanine included. Solely the CDR3 DNA is kept, with 36 bases framed from the first base. V is pared back by 0 bases and J by 6 bases, with 2 bases lying between the germline termini. The memory CD4+ T cell population was isolated based on a CD4+CD45RO+CD25- phenotype. Tregs, naive and memory CD4+ T cells from tumor, blood and ipsilateral draining lymph nodes of about five breast cancer patients underwent full-length TCR alpha and beta sequencing. Ficoll density gradient centrifugation was used to isolate mononuclear cells from lymph nodes or from 50 ml of peripheral blood. FACS confirmed that the sorted cell populations were more than 90% pure. By how much of the sample it makes up, this clonotype is medium-sized (0.01 to 0.1%). The clone's antigen remains unknown. There are no base qualities to consult, and no much larger clone falls within one base.

Full-length TCR variable regions were amplified by 5' RACE PCR with constant-region reverse primers, followed by semi-nested PCR with Nested Universal Primer A. The ReliaPrep RNA Cell Miniprep System was used to extract total RNA, which was then reverse transcribed into 5'RACE-ready cDNA with the SMARTer RACE 5'/3' Kit. An Illumina MiSeq was used to sequence the full-length TCR alpha and beta libraries, which had been barcoded with multiplex adaptors. The authors processed their data as follows. For each of nine subset-tissue groups, sequencing data from the five patients were pooled, and the groups were then compared using unsupervised clustering of TCR gene usage. The Morisita-Horn index was used to calculate repertoire similarity, with shared sequences weighted according to their contribution to each repertoire. TCRdb reprocessed the public reads (quality trimming at Q25 with fastp, clone calling with MiXCR) and kept in-frame beta chains. Records with the same CDR3 protein are collapsed into one entry carrying the most frequent genes and DNA. In this record, the V and J calls reflect TCRdb's handling and not the investigators' own analysis. The sample table shows 25,000 to 40,000 distinct CDR3 sequences, and roughly 25% are seen once. The ten largest clones add up to roughly 4.5% of the sample.

The chain couples TRBV4-1 to TRBJ1-4; the D gene cannot be resolved reliably. The TCR was taken from a female donor with breast cancer. Sequencing was performed on memory CD4+ T cells sorted from blood. The cell subset or site label for this specimen denotes: memory CD4+ T cells, CD4+CD45RO+CD25-. The DNA sequence follows: TGCGCCAGCAGCCAAGATTATGAAAAACTGTTTTTT. Its amino acids are CASSQDYEKLFF.